This TCR beta chain was documented in a study of cytomegalovirus exposure and HLA in healthy donors. Findings and limits, study-wide: Earlier analysis yielded a pattern in which most TCR beta V segments were productive about 90% or about 30% of the time.

As for this clone: Its antigen is as yet unknown.

Germline CDR1 reads LGHNT; CDR2 reads FRNRAP. This CDR3 contains 16 residues. J was trimmed by 6 bases and V by 1 base; bases with no gene match: 8. It was with 60 Vbeta and 13 Jbeta primers that the PCR ran. Profiled with immunoSEQ multiplex PCR; TCRdb holds only in-frame clones, not every one. Seen here are some 140,000 clones, around 77% observed once, and the top ten hold about 4.3%. The specimen was PBMCs. The receptor was isolated from a man aged 25-45 years in good health. The genes are TRBV12-5 and TRBJ2-7; the match to TRBD1 covers 11 bases. The CDR3 coding sequence is TGTGCTAGTGGTTTGGACCGTGGACAGGGGGCTGGCGAGCAGTACTTC. Amino acid sequence: CASGLDRGQGAGEQYF.